Shown below are 15 T cell receptor beta chains from a single sample sequenced in a study of read filtering for tumor transcriptome and immune sequencing (dated by TCRdb to 2018 to 2021). Sequencing instrument: Illumina HiSeq 4000. The Immunoverse kit was used to build TCR libraries from about 430 ng RNA, with molecular barcoded adaptors covering alpha/delta and beta/gamma chains. TCRdb took the public reads, trimmed them with fastp at Q25, ran MiXCR for clone calling and kept in-frame beta chains. One record per CDR3 amino acid sequence lists the most common genes and DNA. The sample table shows about 62,000 distinct CDR3 sequences, and around 19% are seen once. The ten largest make up 11% of the sample. Sequenced: a population of CD138-negative cells sorted from bone marrow. What this sample's cell subset or site label stands for: bone marrow mononuclear cells depleted of CD138+ plasma/myeloma cells by negative magnetic selection. These receptors were collected from a donor over 35 with multiple myeloma.

This clonotype was picked up many times. The chain uses TRBV20-1 and TRBJ2-5, with 8 bases aligning to TRBD2. Germline-derived CDR1 and CDR2 are DFQATT and SNEGSKA (reference sequence). The length of the CDR3 is 12 residues. Trimming took 6 bases from V and 5 from J; bases not matched to a gene: 5. The CDR3 spells CSAWTSSETQYF. CDR3 bases: TGCAGTGCCTGGACTAGCTCGGAGACCCAGTACTTC.

Within the sample, this clonotype is medium-sized (0.01 to 0.1%). The chain recombines TRBV12-3 or TRBV12-4 with TRBJ2-1, with D maybe TRBD2 (6 bases). CDR3 length equals 15 residues. The V end lost 1 base, the J end lost 4 bases, and 11 bases lay between the germline ends. The CDR3 loop is CASSLGGTGYNEQFF. The CDR3, as DNA: TGTGCCAGCAGTTTAGGGGGGACTGGGTACAATGAGCAGTTCTTC.

Many counts were recorded for this clonotype. V and J are TRBV20-1 and TRBJ2-7; D is perhaps TRBD1 (5 bases). This CDR3 has 15 residues. Between the trimmed V and J ends, which lost 1 base and 7 bases, there was a span of 20 bases. Germline values: CDR1 DFQATT, CDR2 SNEGSKA (reference sequence). The CDR3 protein is CSARVLGDSFGEQYF. As DNA, the CDR3 is TGCAGTGCTAGAGTCCTTGGTGACAGTTTTGGGGAGCAGTACTTC.

This clonotype was seen at least ten times. V gene TRBV11-2 combines with J gene TRBJ1-1; D perhaps matches TRBD1 (5 bases). V was clipped by 5 bases and J by 8 bases, with 18 bases between them. This CDR3 comprises 14 residues. CDR1 is SGHAT, CDR2 FQNNGV, per germline. Here the CDR3 reads CASSPQKGAREAFF. The CDR3 DNA follows: TGTGCCAGCAGCCCCCAGAAAGGGGCAAGGGAAGCTTTCTTT.

This clonotype came up many times. The genes are TRBV5-6 and TRBJ2-1; no clear D gene. Germline assignment: CDR1 SGHDT and CDR2 YYEEEE. The CDR3 length is 15 residues. The V end lost 0 bases, the J end lost 4 bases, and 11 bases lay between the germline ends. CDR3 coding DNA: TGTGCCAGCAGCTTGGTGGACGGGTTTTACAATGAGCAGTTCTTC. It translates to CASSLVDGFYNEQFF.

In its sample, this clonotype was seen many times. The CDR3 DNA reads as TGTGCCAGCGTAGCCGGGACTAGCCGGGGGGGTGAGCAGTTCTTC. Amino acid sequence: CASVAGTSRGGEQFF. V usage is TRBV28 and J usage is TRBJ2-1, with 9 bases that match TRBD2. Germline assignment: CDR1 MDHEN and CDR2 SYDVKM. The CDR3 spans 15 residues. Losses at the gene ends were 8 bases for V and 9 bases for J; bases not matched to a gene: 14.

This clonotype was recorded many times. The DNA of the CDR3 is TGCAGTGCTACGCCCTCTAGCGGGAGTATTGATGAGCAGTTCTTC. Residues: CSATPSSGSIDEQFF. V usage is TRBV20-1 and J usage is TRBJ2-1; 10 positions match TRBD2. CDR1 and CDR2 (germline): DFQATT, SNEGSKA (reference sequence). The CDR3 covers 15 residues. J was trimmed by 8 bases and V by 4 bases; bases with no gene match: 11.

In this sample, this clonotype turned up many times. The rearrangement links TRBV7-9 to TRBJ2-2, with TRBD1 matching 8 bases. Losses at the gene ends were 7 bases for V and 7 bases for J; bases not matched to a gene: 11. CDR1 and CDR2 (germline): SEHNR, FQNEAQ (reference sequence). The CDR3 length is 15 residues. The CDR3 DNA reads TGTGCCAGCACCTTGGATGCAGGGGGCTACGGGGAGCTGTTTTTT. Protein sequence: CASTLDAGGYGELFF.

This clonotype was seen repeatedly, ten times or more. The chain combines TRBV30 with TRBJ1-5; 7 bases are a match to TRBD1. CDR3 length: 15 amino acids. Germline V CDR1 and CDR2: GTSNPN, SVGIG (reference sequence). After removal of 3 bases from V and 4 bases from J, the junction contained 9 bases not matched to a gene. The CDR3 sequence: CAWSATGTVNQPQHF. The CDR3 DNA reads TGTGCCTGGAGCGCAACCGGGACAGTGAATCAGCCCCAGCATTTT.

This clonotype was found many times. The chain uses TRBV10-3 and TRBJ2-3; a possible D gene is TRBD2 (6 bases). V lost 6 bases to trimming and J lost 5 bases, with 15 bases between them. This CDR3 is 14 amino acids long. Germline V gene data show CDR1 as ENHRY and CDR2 as SYGVKD. The chain's CDR3 is CAIRSGRGRDTQYF. For the CDR3, the DNA is TGTGCCATCAGGTCGGGACGGGGGAGAGATACGCAGTATTTT.

Ten or more counts support this clonotype. This chain links TRBV29-1 with TRBJ1-2, with 7 bases matching TRBD1. CDR1 and CDR2 from the germline V gene are SQVTM and ANQGSEA. The CDR3 runs to 14 residues. The junction had 11 bases not matched to a gene; V was cut back by 2 bases and J by 8 bases. CDR3 coding DNA: TGCAGCGTTGAACATGCAGGGGGGTATGAAGGCTACACCTTC. This gives the protein CSVEHAGGYEGYTF.

V is TRBV6-5 and J is TRBJ2-5, with TRBD2 matching 15 bases. Germline-derived CDR1 and CDR2 are MNHEY and SVGAGI. Trimming cost V 5 bases and J 5 bases; bases outside gene matches: 9. This CDR3 contains 17 residues. The CDR3: CASSRLGTSGRQETQYF. The CDR3 bases are TGTGCCAGCAGTCGCCTCGGGACTAGCGGGAGGCAGGAGACCCAGTACTTC.

The V and J genes are TRBV20-1 and TRBJ2-1; possible D gene TRBD2, 6 bases. The CDR3 totals 15 residues. V dropped 2 bases and J dropped 6 bases, with 17 bases sitting between them. Germline lookup yields CDR1 DFQATT and CDR2 SNEGSKA (reference sequence). The CDR3 DNA reads as TGCAGTGCTAGATTGGGGTTTGGGGGAGGCAATGAGCAGTTCTTC. This translates into CSARLGFGGGNEQFF.

This clonotype has at least ten counts. The chain combines TRBV4-1 with TRBJ2-1, with TRBD2 identical over 8 bases. The CDR3 has 17 residues. Per germline, CDR1 MGHRA and CDR2 YSYEKL. The J segment lost 5 bases and the V segment lost 4 bases, leaving 13 bases of the junction unmatched. The CDR3 sequence is CASSRAGLVLSNNEQFF. The CDR3 nucleotides are TGCGCCAGCAGCCGAGCGGGACTAGTGCTGTCTAACAATGAGCAGTTCTTC.

This clonotype was observed many times. This chain links TRBV6-1 with TRBJ1-1; 7 bases match TRBD1. Trimming removed 4 bases from V and 4 bases from J; junction bases left unmatched: 6. The CDR3 totals 14 residues. CDR1 MNHNS and CDR2 SASEGT come from the germline V gene. CDR3 residues: CASSAFDRATEAFF. In DNA, the CDR3 is TGTGCCAGCAGTGCCTTCGACAGGGCCACTGAAGCTTTCTTT.